This TCR beta chain was sequenced in a study of technical replicates of blood from a few donors. Using immunoSEQ multiplex PCR, the repertoire was profiled, and TCRdb retains in-frame clones only, with some absent. The sample consists of tens of thousands of clones, under 96% of them appearing once. The sequence came from a human donor in good health. Sample: T cells isolated from PBMCs.

In DNA form, the CDR3 reads TGCGCCAGCAGTGTAAGGGCAGGGGATGGCTACACCTTC. It encodes CASSVRAGDGYTF. The V call is TRBV10-1, the J call TRBJ1-2; a weak D match, TRBD1 (6 bases). Trimming took off 4 bases at V and 6 bases at J, with 12 bases between the two ends. CDR1 and CDR2 from the germline V gene are WNHNN and SYGVQD (reference sequence). This CDR3 has 13 residues.